What follows are 7 T cell receptor beta chains derived from one specimen sequenced in a study of PD-1 blockade in mismatch repair-deficient tumors. Profiled with immunoSEQ multiplex PCR; TCRdb holds only in-frame clones, not every one. The table lists 120,000 or so clones, around 83% of them singletons, with approximately 13% in the top ten. The sequenced sample was peripheral blood, obtained 44 weeks after starting pembrolizumab. The receptors were gathered from an adult with mismatch repair-deficient cancer.

The genes are TRBV5-4 and TRBJ2-2, with TRBD2 matching 13 bases. This CDR3 spans 15 amino acids. CDR1 SGHNT and CDR2 YYREEE come from the germline V gene (reference sequence). V was pared by 5 bases and J by 6 bases, with 4 bases of the junction left unmatched. CDR3 sequence reads: CASRGTSGKAGELFF. CDR3 bases: TGTGCCAGCAGGGGGACTAGCGGGAAGGCCGGGGAGCTGTTTTTT.

The chain's CDR3 is CASSLGEGHEQFF. CDR3 bases: TGCGCCAGCAGCTTGGGAGAAGGGCATGAGCAGTTCTTC. The V call is TRBV5-1, the J call TRBJ2-1; D uncertain. Germline V gene lookup returns CDR1 SGHRS and CDR2 YFSETQ. This CDR3 contains 13 residues. The V end lost 0 bases, the J end lost 8 bases, and 9 bases lay between the germline ends.

The V call is TRBV11-3, the J call TRBJ2-7; 7 bases are shared with TRBD1. The germline CDR1 and CDR2 sequences are SGHNT and YENEEA. The length of the CDR3 is 14 residues. With 1 base clipped from V and 2 bases from J, the junction kept 2 bases outside the gene matches. Written as DNA, the CDR3 is TGTGCCAGCAGCTTAGGGGACAGAACCTACGAGCAGTACTTC. Amino acids: CASSLGDRTYEQYF.

The rearrangement joins TRBV4-1 to TRBJ2-7; TRBD1 is a possible D gene (6 bases). Germline CDR1 and CDR2: MGHRA and YSYEKL. This CDR3 has 13 residues. V was clipped by 3 bases and J by 3 bases, with 9 bases between them. CDR3 residues: CASSQVQGYEQYF. The CDR3 DNA is TGCGCCAGCAGCCAGGTACAGGGCTACGAGCAGTACTTC.

This chain joins TRBV4-3 and TRBJ2-7, with TRBD1 matching over 7 bases. Germline V gene lookup returns CDR1 LGHNA and CDR2 YSLEER. The CDR3 has 19 amino acids. Unmatched junction bases numbered 16, after V lost 0 bases and J lost 2 bases. The CDR3 DNA reads as TGCGCCAGCAGCCAAGAACTACCCGGGCCACAGGGGACAGCCTACGAGCAGTACTTC. It is translated as CASSQELPGPQGTAYEQYF.

The V call is TRBV25-1, the J call TRBJ2-7, with a tentative D call TRBD2 (5 bases). The CDR3 extends over 13 amino acids. V was trimmed by 6 bases and J by 2 bases, leaving 11 bases between them. Per the germline V gene, CDR1 is MGHDK and CDR2 is SYGVNS. CDR3 in DNA: TGTGCCAGCAGCCTGCCCGGGACCTACGAGCAGTACTTC. Translation: CASSLPGTYEQYF.

This sequence joins TRBV13 and TRBJ2-4, with 7 bases fitting TRBD1. J was trimmed by 0 bases and V by 5 bases; bases with no gene match: 1. CDR1 PRHDT and CDR2 FYEKMQ come from the germline V gene (reference sequence). This CDR3 contains 14 residues. In DNA form, the CDR3 reads TGTGCCAGCAGCCACAGGGGAGCCAAAAACATTCAGTACTTC. Residues: CASSHRGAKNIQYF.